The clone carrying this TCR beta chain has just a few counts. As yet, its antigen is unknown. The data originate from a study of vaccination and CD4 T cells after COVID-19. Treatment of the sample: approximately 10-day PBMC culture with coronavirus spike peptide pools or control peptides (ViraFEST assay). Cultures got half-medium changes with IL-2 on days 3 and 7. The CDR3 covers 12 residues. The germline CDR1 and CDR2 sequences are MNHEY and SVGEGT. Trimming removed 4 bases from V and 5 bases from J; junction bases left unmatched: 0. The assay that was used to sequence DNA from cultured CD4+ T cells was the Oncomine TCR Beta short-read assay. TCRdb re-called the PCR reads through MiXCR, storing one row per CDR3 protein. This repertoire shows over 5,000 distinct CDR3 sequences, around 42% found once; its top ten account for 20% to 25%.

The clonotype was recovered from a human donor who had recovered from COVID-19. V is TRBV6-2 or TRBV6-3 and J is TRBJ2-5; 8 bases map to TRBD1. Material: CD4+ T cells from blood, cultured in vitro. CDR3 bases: TGTGCCAGCAGTTGGACAGGGGAGACCCAGTACTTC. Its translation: CASSWTGETQYF.